This T cell receptor (beta chain) is drawn from a study of OX40 agonist ivuxolimab in advanced cancers. The wider study: The study enrolled dose-escalation patients with hepatocellular carcinoma, melanoma, renal cell or head and neck cancer. Patients were roughly 81% male with ages roughly 20 to 90, mean about 65.

As for this clone: Antigen: not known.

The study's findings and limits: Averaged across samples, CD8+ T cells carried more expanded clones than CD4+ did.

Germline-derived CDR1 and CDR2 are LGHNA and YNFKEQ. This CDR3 region has 15 residues. V dropped 0 bases and J dropped 5 bases, with 11 bases sitting between them. TCRdb's copy holds only in-frame clones and misses some; the assay was immunoSEQ multiplex PCR. This table holds about 88,000 clones, under 85% found once. Sequenced material: CD4+ or CD8+ T cells sorted from blood, taken in a trial of the OX40 agonist ivuxolimab. This clonotype originated in an adult with an advanced solid tumor such as melanoma, head and neck, liver or kidney cancer. This chain links TRBV4-2 with TRBJ2-1; unclear D gene. CDR3 nucleotide sequence: TGTGCCAGCAGCCAAGATTTGCCAACGAACAATGAGCAGTTCTTC. Translation gives CASSQDLPTNNEQFF.